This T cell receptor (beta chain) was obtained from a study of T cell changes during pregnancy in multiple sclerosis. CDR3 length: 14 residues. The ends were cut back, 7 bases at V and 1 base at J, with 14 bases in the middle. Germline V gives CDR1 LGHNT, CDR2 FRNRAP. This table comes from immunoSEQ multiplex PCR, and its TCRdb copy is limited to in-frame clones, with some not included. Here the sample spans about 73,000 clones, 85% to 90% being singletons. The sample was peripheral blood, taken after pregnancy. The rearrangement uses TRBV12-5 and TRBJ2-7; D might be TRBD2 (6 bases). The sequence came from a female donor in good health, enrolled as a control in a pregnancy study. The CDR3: CASAPLAGSYEQYF. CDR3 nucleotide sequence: TGTGCTAGTGCCCCGCTCGCGGGGTCCTACGAGCAGTACTTC.